The sequence of this T cell receptor beta chain was determined in a study of blood T cells in healthy people across ages. Next came a second PCR, run for about 7 to 12 cycles, which used a sample-barcoded 5' primer along with a J-beta primer mix. TCRdb passed the 5' RACE reads through MiXCR, listing each CDR3 protein once. In the table there are approximately 2,000,000 distinct CDR3 sequences, roughly two fifths of which are singletons. CDR3 size: 13 residues. Germline CDR1 SQVTM, CDR2 ANQGSEA. V lost 7 bases, J lost 0 bases, and 11 bases lay in between. The sample comprised blood. This sequence originates from a human donor in good health. The chain recombines TRBV29-1 with TRBJ2-3; TRBD2 is a possible D gene (5 bases). DNA for the CDR3: TGCAGCGCTCAGAGGGTTAGCACAGATACGCAGTATTTT. This translates into CSAQRVSTDTQYF.